What follows is one T cell receptor (beta chain) and its context. Its cognate antigen has yet to be identified. No much larger clone is present one base from it, and per-base qualities are unavailable. Each donor gave one peripheral blood draw, about 100 mL on average, collected into heparinised tubes. A BD FACSAria II and a panel including CD45RO, CCR7, CD25, CD127, CD95 and CD27 were used to sort naive, central memory, regulatory and stem cell-like memory CD4+ T cells. Every sorted population had a purity above 95%. Right away, PBMCs were isolated by Lymphoprep density gradient centrifugation and were stained directly, with no culture step. To minimize batch effects, samples were stained and sorted in pairs, one healthy donor with one patient per experiment. The data derive from a study of beta chain features in type 1 diabetes (dated by TCRdb to the late 2010s). General notes on the study: No differences in mean age, gender distribution, total cell number or subset yield were found between patients and healthy donors. Whereas all 30 or so donors provided naive and central memory subsets, regulatory and stem cell-like memory subsets were isolated from just 8 patients and roughly eight healthy donors. Across all samples, around 100 million sorted cells were examined, and cell number per subset correlated strongly with RNA yield. The study compared TCRB repertoires of sorted circulating CD4+ T cell subsets between recently diagnosed type 1 diabetes patients and matched healthy donors. What the work shows at the level of the full study, not this receptor alone: At VDJ recombination sites, type 1 diabetes patients had fewer insertions and more deleted nucleotides, which implies abnormalities in thymic rearrangement. Only small numbers of individuals were included in the HLA sub-analyses, which left unresolved whether HLA type had any influence on TCRB rearrangement. Because cDNA was sequenced instead of genomic DNA, activated cells with high expression could be over-represented, although the groups did not differ in activation or CD3 levels. PCR might favor shorter templates, but patient and control samples were amplified and corrected together, so any skew would affect both groups equally. In all four CD4+ subsets, TCRB CDR3 length was moderately but significantly shorter in type 1 diabetes patients. The naive, central memory and regulatory TCRB repertoires appeared to resemble one another more closely among patients than among healthy donors.

All of the isolated RNA was reverse transcribed with the High Capacity cDNA Reverse Transcription Kit, so expressed TCRB transcripts were sequenced. Deep immunoSEQ sequencing was performed on naive, central memory and regulatory T cell samples, with an average of around 3.5 million total reads per sample. Sorted cells were lysed in RLT buffer and RNA was extracted with DNase-treated RNeasy Micro or Mini kits, depending on cell number. Each cell subset was processed separately to prevent cross-contamination, with patient and healthy donor samples processed together. The immunoSEQ multiplex PCR was used to amplify TCRB sequences from cDNA, generating 87-bp fragments that spanned the CDR3 region. The amplicons were sequenced using the Illumina HiSeq platform. On the authors' methods: Synthetic template baselines were used to correct PCR bias computationally, reads within Hamming distance 2 were collapsed, and singletons that could not be merged were discarded. By aligning reads against IMGT, V, D and J genes, CDR3 length, and insertions or deletions at six rearrangement sites were assigned. Within each subset, clonotype counts were normalized to sorted cell number, after which true diversity and Gini coefficients were computed with the tcR R package. The overlap coefficient, calculated on TCRB nucleotide sequences, was used to measure repertoire sharing. Out-of-frame TCRB sequences from naive cells were analyzed to stand in for the pre-selection repertoire. TCRdb holds this immuneACCESS table with in-frame rearrangements only. Some clones are missing; in checked studies, unresolved V genes explain under half, and the rest has no known cause. V, J and clone size derive from that table, while D and trimming were established from the DNA sequence. The sample table holds more than 300,000 clones, of which about 14% were seen once. The ten biggest clones cover around 0.02% of the sample.

The CDR3 runs 14 amino acids, cysteine and phenylalanine included. The only DNA kept is the CDR3, 42 bases in frame from the first base. The germline V gene supplies CDR1 SGHDN and CDR2 FVKESK. V is reduced by 6 bases and J by 2 bases, leaving a spacing of 13 bases between them. The rearranged chain carries TRBV14 and TRBJ1-1, with no confidently assigned D gene. The specimen was naive CD4+ T cells from blood. The cell subset or site label corresponds to: true naive CD4+ T cells. The sequence was obtained from a young woman in good health. The CDR3 amino acid sequence is: CASSRGLLNTEAFF. The DNA reads as follows: TGTGCCAGCAGTCGTGGACTGCTTAACACTGAAGCTTTCTTT. Reference TRBV14 and TRBJ1-1 genes cover what lies past the CDR3, so the full variable domain is EAGVTQFPSHSVIEKGQTVTLRCDPISGHDNLYWYRRVMGKEIKFLLHFVKESKQDESGMPNNRFLAERTGGTYSTLKVQPAELEDSGVYFCASSRGLLNTEAFFGQGTRLTVV.